This T cell receptor (beta chain) is drawn from a study of T cells in Graves' hyperthyroidism and ophthalmopathy. The CDR3 loop spans 15 amino acids. The V end was cut by 2 bases, the J end by 5 bases, with 12 bases between. Amplification yielded TCR beta CDR3 regions, with RNA transcripts as the source. The HTBI primer set drove a first-round RT-PCR of the TCR CDR3. MiXCR, applied by TCRdb to the multiplex PCR reads, yields one record per CDR3 protein. In the table there are 550,000 to 600,000 distinct CDR3 sequences, 12% to 15% of which are singletons. This chain connects TRBV12-3 or TRBV12-4 to TRBJ1-4; no clear D gene. The TCR comes from a woman aged 18-29 years with Graves' ophthalmopathy. Input material: blood. The CDR3 is CASSLLGHENEKLFF. In DNA form, the CDR3 reads TGTGCCAGCAGTTTATTAGGCCATGAGAATGAAAAACTGTTTTTT.